A single sample is the source of the 10 T cell receptor beta chains below, sequenced in a study of T cell repertoires in cytomegalovirus infection. TCRdb itself ran the reads through MiXCR, one entry per CDR3 protein. Of 480,000 or so distinct CDR3 sequences in the sample, approximately 10% were seen once. Sequenced material: PBMCs. Receptors were obtained from a human donor in good health (CMV status not recorded). Some clones in this sample may be carry-over from other donors' samples.

The chain is built from TRBV6-5 and TRBJ1-2, with 8 nucleotides matching TRBD1. Germline CDR1 MNHEY, CDR2 SVGAGI. CDR3 length: 17 amino acids. V was clipped by 4 bases and J by 1 base; unmatched bases: 11. The CDR3 sequence: CASSSRGQESINYGYTF. CDR3 nucleotide sequence: TGTGCCAGCAGTTCTCGGGGACAGGAGTCGATTAACTATGGCTACACCTTC.

This clonotype was seen at least ten times. V is TRBV11-1 and J is TRBJ2-5; D uncertain. Trimming removed 5 bases at V and 0 bases at J, with 7 bases between. Germline V gene data show CDR1 as SGHAT and CDR2 as FQDESV (reference sequence). This CDR3 is built from 13 residues. The CDR3 nucleotides read TGTGCCAGCAGCGACATACACCAAGAGACCCAGTACTTC. It codes for CASSDIHQETQYF.

This clonotype was recorded at least ten times. This sequence joins TRBV7-9 and TRBJ2-5; 8 bases line up with TRBD1. Germline loops: CDR1 SEHNR, CDR2 FQNEAQ (reference sequence). The CDR3 has 15 residues. The ends lost 4 bases at V and 2 bases at J; junction bases unmatched: 6. CDR3 residues: CASSSTTGVQETQYF. CDR3 nucleotides: TGTGCCAGCAGCTCAACGACAGGGGTACAAGAGACCCAGTACTTC.

This clonotype was seen ten or more times. This sequence joins TRBV5-5 and TRBJ2-1; TRBD2 might be the D (6 bases). The CDR3 covers 13 residues. Germline V gene sequence: CDR1 SGHKS, CDR2 YYEKEE (reference sequence). The germline V and J ends were trimmed by 6 bases and 2 bases, with 9 bases remaining between them. In DNA form, the CDR3 reads TGTGCCAGCACCCCGGGGGCCTACAATGAGCAGTTCTTC. Its translation: CASTPGAYNEQFF.

Ten or more counts support this clonotype. CDR3 region: CASRPNTVGNTEAFF. Written as DNA, the CDR3 is TGTGCCAGCAGGCCAAATACAGTGGGGAACACTGAAGCTTTCTTT. V is TRBV7-8 and J is TRBJ1-1; D unresolved. The germline V and J ends were trimmed by 6 bases and 1 base, with 15 bases remaining between them. The CDR3 length is 15 residues. The germline CDR1 and CDR2 sequences are SGHVS and FQNEAQ.

This clonotype was detected ten times or more. The V gene is TRBV7-3, the J gene TRBJ2-2; 9 bases agree with TRBD1. The CDR3 covers 15 residues. Germline V gene sequence: CDR1 SGHTA, CDR2 FQGTGA. V lost 4 bases, J lost 5 bases, and 5 bases stayed unmatched. Written as DNA, the CDR3 is TGTGCCAGCAGCTCCACCGGGACAGGGACCGGGGAGCTGTTTTTT. Encoded protein: CASSSTGTGTGELFF.

This clonotype was recorded at least ten times. The chain links TRBV7-9 to TRBJ2-7; no reliable D call. This CDR3 spans 11 amino acids. V dropped 7 bases and J dropped 7 bases, with 11 bases sitting between them. CDR1 and CDR2 (germline): SEHNR, FQNEAQ (reference sequence). The DNA for the CDR3 is TGTGCCAGCACGGAGACTCGAGAGCAGTACTTC. Amino acids: CASTETREQYF.

This clonotype appeared many times. This rearrangement joins TRBV7-2 to TRBJ2-5; TRBD2 matches 7 bases. From germline, CDR1 is SGHTA and CDR2 FQGNSA. The CDR3 totals 15 residues. The V gene end was trimmed by 3 bases and the J gene end by 7 bases; junction bases not matched to a gene: 11. The CDR3 here is CASSLGGTPPGTQYF. CDR3 DNA: TGTGCCAGCAGCTTGGGGGGGACCCCTCCCGGGACCCAGTACTTC.

The chain joins TRBV6-4 to TRBJ2-1; TRBD2 matches at 12 bases. V trimming: 4 bases; J trimming: 12 bases; junction bases outside the gene matches: 13. The CDR3 is 16 amino acids. In germline, CDR1 is MRHNA, CDR2 SNTAGT. CDR3 region: CASSAEPGLAGHGQFF. The CDR3 nucleotides read TGTGCCAGCAGTGCTGAACCGGGACTAGCGGGCCATGGGCAGTTCTTC.

This clonotype was counted at least ten times. The CDR3 DNA sequence: TGTGCCACCAGCAGAGATCCAGGACAGCAAGAGACCCAGTACTTC. Translated, it gives CATSRDPGQQETQYF. The rearrangement links TRBV15 to TRBJ2-5; D may be TRBD1 (6 bases). Trimming took 0 bases from V and 2 from J, leaving 10 bases between them. From germline, CDR1 is LNHNV and CDR2 YYDKDF (reference sequence). The CDR3 has 15 amino acids.